These 31 T cell receptor beta chains originate from one sample sequenced in a study of blood T cells in healthy people across ages. Primed by a sample-barcoded 5' primer and a J-beta primer mix, a second PCR proceeded for about 6 to 12 cycles. Using its own MiXCR run on the 5' RACE reads, TCRdb lists one record per CDR3 protein. Altogether roughly 830,000 distinct CDR3 sequences are present, approximately 65% being singletons, with the ten largest covering 28%. The specimen was blood. The receptor source for this set is a man aged 30 to 39 in good health.

The DNA of the CDR3 is TGTGCCACCAGCAATACAGGGGAGAGTTACGAGCAGTACTTC. Protein sequence: CATSNTGESYEQYF. The chain has TRBV24-1 and TRBJ2-7, with 7 nucleotides matching TRBD1. This CDR3 comprises 14 residues. Germline assignment: CDR1 KGHDR and CDR2 SFDVKD. With 7 bases clipped from V and 4 bases from J, the junction kept 9 bases outside the gene matches.

CDR3 bases: TGCAGTGCTAGGCGTAGTTACGAGCAGTACTTC. It encodes CSARRSYEQYF. The V call is TRBV20-1, the J call TRBJ2-7; no clear D. The V gene's germline CDR1 is DFQATT and CDR2 SNEGSKA (reference sequence). The ends were cut back, 3 bases at V and 4 bases at J, with 7 bases in the middle. There are 11 residues in the CDR3.

In its sample, this clonotype was seen once. The V gene is TRBV12-3 or TRBV12-4, the J gene TRBJ1-2; D gene uncertain. The CDR3 loop spans 14 amino acids. V lost 5 bases, J lost 7 bases, and 17 bases lay in between. The CDR3 spells CASSPKPVFSGYTF. The CDR3 region has the DNA TGTGCCAGCAGTCCAAAACCTGTGTTCTCTGGCTACACCTTC.

The rearrangement joins TRBV6-5 to TRBJ2-1; 9 nucleotides line up with TRBD1. Germline CDR1 reads MNHEY; CDR2 reads SVGAGI. V shed 5 bases and J 6 bases; nucleotides not matched to a gene: 8. The CDR3 extends over 15 amino acids. The CDR3 DNA reads as TGTGCCAGCAGTCGACCGGGACAGGGCCCCAATGAGCAGTTCTTC. Residues: CASSRPGQGPNEQFF.

The chain recombines TRBV9 with TRBJ2-5, with 8 bases aligning to TRBD1. Germline V gene sequence: CDR1 SGDLS, CDR2 YYNGEE. Trimming removed 2 bases from V and 2 bases from J; junction bases left unmatched: 5. The CDR3 length is 15 residues. The CDR3 loop is CASSVQTGGQETQYF. The CDR3 DNA reads as TGTGCCAGCAGCGTTCAAACAGGGGGACAAGAGACCCAGTACTTC.

V and J are TRBV29-1 and TRBJ2-5; no clear D gene. Trimming stripped 6 bases from V and 5 bases from J, with 7 bases between. Germline lookup yields CDR1 SQVTM and CDR2 ANQGSEA. The CDR3 extends over 10 amino acids. Here the CDR3 reads CSVFRETQYF. In DNA, the CDR3 is TGCAGCGTATTCCGGGAGACCCAGTACTTC.

The gene calls are TRBV27 and TRBJ1-2; 10 nucleotides match TRBD1. The V segment lost 6 bases and the J segment 2 bases; nucleotides outside the gene matches: 3. The germline gives CDR1 MNHEY, CDR2 SMNVEV (reference sequence). This CDR3 is built from 14 residues. The CDR3 loop reads CASRSTGGNYGYTF. The CDR3 DNA follows: TGTGCCAGCAGATCGACAGGGGGCAACTATGGCTACACCTTC.

The chain uses TRBV7-3 and TRBJ2-1, with D tentatively TRBD1 (5 bases). The CDR3 runs 15 residues. The germline CDR1 and CDR2 sequences are SGHTA and FQGTGA. V lost 2 bases to trimming and J lost 4 bases, with 12 bases between them. DNA of the CDR3: TGTGCCAGCAGCTTAGGGGCGGATTTATACAATGAGCAGTTCTTC. Translated, it gives CASSLGADLYNEQFF.

The chain joins TRBV3-1 to TRBJ1-1, with D uncertain. The germline V gene has CDR1 LGHDT and CDR2 YNNKEL (reference sequence). This CDR3 is built from 14 residues. Trimming stripped 8 bases from V and 0 bases from J, with 13 bases between. This CDR3 reads CASQPRNLNTEAFF. DNA of the CDR3: TGTGCCAGCCAACCCCGGAATTTGAACACTGAAGCTTTCTTT.

V is TRBV20-1 and J is TRBJ1-5; TRBD1 aligns across 7 bases. CDR1 is DFQATT, CDR2 SNEGSKA, per germline (reference sequence). V shed 5 bases and J 1 base; nucleotides not matched to a gene: 5. The CDR3 sequence is 14 residues long. The CDR3 region is CSAGGGQSNQPQHF. The CDR3 DNA is TGCAGTGCTGGGGGGGGACAGAGCAATCAGCCCCAGCATTTT.

The chain recombines TRBV4-2 with TRBJ2-1; TRBD2 matches 14 bases. This CDR3 has 16 amino acids. Germline assignment: CDR1 LGHNA and CDR2 YNFKEQ. The ends lost 1 base at V and 6 bases at J; junction bases unmatched: 2. The CDR3 spells CASSQATSGGANEQFF. CDR3 nucleotides: TGTGCCAGCAGCCAAGCGACTAGCGGGGGGGCCAATGAGCAGTTCTTC.

V and J are TRBV9 and TRBJ2-7; the D is unclear. Germline V gives CDR1 SGDLS, CDR2 YYNGEE. The germline V and J ends were trimmed by 0 bases and 3 bases, with 7 bases remaining between them. CDR3 length equals 13 residues. CDR3 in amino acids: CASSVGPIYEQYF. For the CDR3, the DNA is TGTGCCAGCAGCGTAGGGCCCATCTACGAGCAGTACTTC.

The V gene is TRBV6-2 or TRBV6-3, the J gene TRBJ2-3; 9 bases map to TRBD1. Germline CDR1 reads MNHEY; CDR2 reads SVGEGT. Unmatched junction bases numbered 15, after V lost 6 bases and J lost 2 bases. This CDR3 region has 18 residues. In nucleotides, the CDR3 is TGTGCCAGCAGCCCCTCGGGATACAGGGGGCGGGACACAGATACGCAGTATTTT. It encodes CASSPSGYRGRDTDTQYF.

The chain is built from TRBV24-1 and TRBJ1-1, with 9 bases identical to TRBD1. Germline CDR1 KGHDR, CDR2 SFDVKD. The V and J ends lost 3 bases and 6 bases, in that order; junction bases with no gene match: 7. The CDR3 loop spans 15 amino acids. This CDR3 reads CATSDPHRGQAEAFF. The CDR3 DNA reads as TGTGCCACCAGTGATCCTCACAGGGGGCAAGCTGAAGCTTTCTTT.

The chain employs TRBV20-1 and TRBJ2-7; D not resolved. The CDR3 sequence is 12 residues long. CDR1 is DFQATT, CDR2 SNEGSKA, per germline (reference sequence). V was pared by 6 bases and J by 3 bases, with 12 bases between. The CDR3 spells CSATEVGYEQYF. The CDR3 nucleotides are TGCAGTGCCACCGAAGTGGGCTACGAGCAGTACTTC.

This clonotype was picked up one time. The V and J genes are TRBV7-2 and TRBJ2-4; possibly TRBD1 for D (5 bases). The DNA end is more similar to TRBJ2-7, so the J call may be wrong. The CDR3 consists of 15 residues. CDR1 is SGHTA, CDR2 FQGNSA, per germline. The CDR3 loop is CASSLRKGLDYEQYF. The CDR3 region has the DNA TGTGCCAGCAGCCTCCGAAAGGGGCTGGACTACGAGCAGTACTTC.

The chain links TRBV20-1 to TRBJ2-6; 8 nucleotides line up with TRBD1. Trimming removed 0 bases from V and 4 bases from J; junction bases left unmatched: 2. CDR1 DFQATT and CDR2 SNEGSKA come from the germline V gene (reference sequence). The CDR3 extends over 15 amino acids. CDR3 residues: CSARETGVGANVLTF. The CDR3 bases are TGCAGTGCTAGAGAGACAGGGGTCGGGGCCAACGTCCTGACTTTC.

This clonotype came up a few times. V usage is TRBV6-2 or TRBV6-3 and J usage is TRBJ2-7, with a tentative D call TRBD2 (5 bases). The CDR3 spans 14 residues. CDR1 and CDR2 from the germline V gene are MNHEY and SVGEGT. V dropped 2 bases and J dropped 3 bases, with 11 bases sitting between them. CDR3 DNA sequence: TGTGCCAGCAGTTACCCCGGACTCGTCTACGAGCAGTACTTC. It is translated as CASSYPGLVYEQYF.

The V gene is TRBV20-1, the J gene TRBJ2-1, with no clear D. The CDR3 is made up of 10 amino acids. The germline CDR1 and CDR2 sequences are DFQATT and SNEGSKA (reference sequence). The chain's CDR3 is CSTPINEQFF. The CDR3 coding sequence is TGCAGCACACCAATAAATGAGCAGTTCTTC.

The V gene is TRBV7-8, the J gene TRBJ2-2; D gene uncertain. There are 15 residues in the CDR3. Germline values: CDR1 SGHVS, CDR2 FQNEAQ. Trimming removed 1 base from V and 3 bases from J, with 9 bases in between. The CDR3 here is CASSLGRVDTGELFF. The CDR3 DNA sequence: TGTGCCAGCAGCTTAGGACGGGTTGACACCGGGGAGCTGTTTTTT. Supplemented by reference TRBV7-8 and TRBJ2-2, the full variable domain reads GAGVSQSPRYKVAKRGQDVALRCDPISGHVSLFWYQQALGQGPEFLTYFQNEAQLDKSGLPSDRFFAERPEGSVSTLKIQRTQQEDSAVYLCASSLGRVDTGELFFGEGSRLTVL.

The chain is built from TRBV7-2 and TRBJ2-7, with D perhaps matching TRBD1 (6 bases). From germline, CDR1 is SGHTA and CDR2 FQGNSA. This CDR3 is built from 14 residues. V shed 5 bases and J shed 2 bases, with 13 bases lying between them. The CDR3 nucleotides read TGTGCCAGCAGCCCCGGACAGAGTGCCTACGAGCAGTACTTC. It translates to CASSPGQSAYEQYF.

This clonotype was picked up a small number of times. The genes are TRBV6-5 and TRBJ2-7; 12 positions match TRBD2. The J call is uncertain, as TRBJ2-5 better fits the DNA end. Germline CDR1 reads MNHEY; CDR2 reads SVGAGI. The CDR3 is 14 amino acids. CDR3 protein: CASSQLAGGETQYF. The CDR3 DNA sequence: TGTGCCAGCAGCCAACTAGCGGGGGGAGAGACCCAGTACTTC.

The chain uses TRBV28 and TRBJ2-7, with TRBD2 as a possible D gene (5 bases). V was clipped by 7 bases and J by 1 base, with 11 bases between them. There are 13 residues in the CDR3. Germline V CDR1 and CDR2: MDHEN, SYDVKM. CDR3 nucleotides: TGTGCCAGCAAGGACTCGGGGTCCTACGAGCAGTACTTC. Translated, it gives CASKDSGSYEQYF.

The CDR3 spells CASSQTSGGSPQFF. CDR3 DNA sequence: TGCGCCAGCAGCCAGACTAGCGGGGGGTCGCCCCAGTTCTTC. The chain joins TRBV4-3 to TRBJ2-1; TRBD2 matches at 13 bases. Per the germline V gene, CDR1 is LGHNA and CDR2 is YSLEER. The ends lost 3 bases at V and 13 bases at J; junction bases unmatched: 6. This CDR3 is built from 14 residues.

The rearrangement uses TRBV3-1 and TRBJ2-7, with D unresolved. The DNA end lines up better with TRBJ2-5; the J call may be wrong. The CDR3 is 14 residues long. Germline CDR1 reads LGHDT; CDR2 reads YNNKEL (reference sequence). CDR3 region: CASSDLEVQETQYF. DNA of the CDR3: TGTGCCAGCAGCGACCTAGAGGTGCAAGAGACCCAGTACTTC.

This clonotype was detected once. The V call is TRBV7-8, the J call TRBJ2-1; 14 bases fit TRBD2. With 5 bases clipped from V and 1 base from J, the junction kept 7 bases outside the gene matches. Germline V gene lookup returns CDR1 SGHVS and CDR2 FQNEAQ. The CDR3 sequence is 18 residues long. This CDR3 is CASSMTSGGARSYNEQFF. CDR3 in DNA: TGTGCCAGCAGCATGACTAGCGGGGGGGCGAGATCCTACAATGAGCAGTTCTTC. Full variable domain (missing parts from reference TRBV7-8 and TRBJ2-1): GAGVSQSPRYKVAKRGQDVALRCDPISGHVSLFWYQQALGQGPEFLTYFQNEAQLDKSGLPSDRFFAERPEGSVSTLKIQRTQQEDSAVYLCASSMTSGGARSYNEQFFGPGTRLTVL.

The chain combines TRBV15 with TRBJ1-5; no firm D call. Germline loops: CDR1 LNHNV, CDR2 YYDKDF (reference sequence). The CDR3 runs to 12 residues. Trimming shortened V by 5 bases and J by 7 bases, and 9 bases separated the two germline ends. The CDR3 coding sequence is TGTGCCACCAGCTCGGCCGGGCAGCCCCAGCATTTT. It specifies CATSSAGQPQHF.

V is TRBV20-1 and J is TRBJ2-7, with D unclear. The V gene's germline CDR1 is DFQATT and CDR2 SNEGSKA (reference sequence). V shed 3 bases and J shed 3 bases, with 12 bases lying between them. The CDR3 sequence is 13 residues long. The CDR3 bases are TGCAGTGCTAGTTCCAGGACGGGCTACGAGCAGTACTTC. Its protein is CSASSRTGYEQYF.

The sample holds a few counts of this clonotype. The chain combines TRBV29-1 with TRBJ2-1; 10 nucleotides match TRBD2. J gave up 6 bases and V 1 base, and 6 bases lay outside the gene matches. Germline CDR1 reads SQVTM; CDR2 reads ANQGSEA. The CDR3 consists of 15 residues. CDR3 in DNA: TGCAGCGTTGAAGTGGGGGCTAGCGGGGGCAATGAGCAGTTCTTC. This codes for CSVEVGASGGNEQFF.

The chain carries TRBV20-1 and TRBJ1-1; D remains ambiguous. V lost 5 bases to trimming and J lost 0 bases, with 10 bases between them. The CDR3 runs to 13 residues. Looked up from germline, CDR1 is DFQATT and CDR2 is SNEGSKA (reference sequence). This CDR3 reads CSAGKPMNTEAFF. The CDR3 DNA follows: TGCAGTGCTGGAAAGCCCATGAACACTGAAGCTTTCTTT.

The chain's CDR3 is CASTLQGARYNEQFF. CDR3 sequence (DNA): TGTGCCAGCACCTTACAGGGGGCGCGATACAATGAGCAGTTCTTC. The chain carries TRBV27 and TRBJ2-1, with 9 bases that match TRBD1. V shed 7 bases, J shed 4 bases, and the junction held 8 bases outside the gene matches. CDR1 MNHEY and CDR2 SMNVEV come from the germline V gene (reference sequence). The CDR3 is 15 amino acids.